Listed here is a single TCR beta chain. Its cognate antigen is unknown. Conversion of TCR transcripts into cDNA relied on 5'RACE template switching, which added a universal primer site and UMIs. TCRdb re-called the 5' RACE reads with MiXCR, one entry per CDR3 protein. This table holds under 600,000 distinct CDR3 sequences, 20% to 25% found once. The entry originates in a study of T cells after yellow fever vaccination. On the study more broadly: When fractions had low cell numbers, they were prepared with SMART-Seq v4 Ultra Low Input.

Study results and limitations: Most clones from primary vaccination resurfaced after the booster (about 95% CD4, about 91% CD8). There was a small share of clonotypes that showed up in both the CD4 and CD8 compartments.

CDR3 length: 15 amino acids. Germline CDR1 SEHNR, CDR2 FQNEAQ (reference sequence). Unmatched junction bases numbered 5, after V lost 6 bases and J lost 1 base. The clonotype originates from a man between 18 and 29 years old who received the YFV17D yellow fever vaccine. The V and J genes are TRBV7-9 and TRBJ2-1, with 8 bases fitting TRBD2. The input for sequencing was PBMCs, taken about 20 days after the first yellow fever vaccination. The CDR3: CASRLSGGSYNEQFF. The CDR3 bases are TGTGCCAGCAGATTAAGCGGGGGTTCCTACAATGAGCAGTTCTTC.